The 12 T cell receptor beta chains given below trace back to one sample, sequenced in a study of cytomegalovirus exposure and HLA in healthy donors. 60 Vbeta and 13 Jbeta primers were used in PCR. Measured with immunoSEQ multiplex PCR; TCRdb has only the in-frame clones, and not every one. The data show more than 85,000 clones, approximately 69% seen once. The sequencing input was PBMCs. These TCRs come from a man aged 25-40 years in good health and CMV-seronegative.

This clone came up once. The CDR3 is CASSATGDTEAFF. CDR3 bases: TGTGCCAGCAGTGCGACAGGGGACACTGAAGCTTTCTTT. This chain joins TRBV2 and TRBJ1-1; 8 nucleotides line up with TRBD1. Trimming removed 4 bases from V and 3 bases from J; junction bases left unmatched: 1. Germline CDR1 and CDR2: SNHLY and FYNNEI. The CDR3 consists of 13 residues.

The V call is TRBV29-1, the J call TRBJ1-2, with TRBD1 as a possible D gene (5 bases). This CDR3 has 12 residues. Germline assignment: CDR1 SQVTM and CDR2 ANQGSEA. V lost 2 bases and J lost 4, with 8 bases in between. The CDR3 protein is CSVERQGYGYTF. The CDR3 region has the DNA TGCAGCGTTGAAAGGCAGGGCTATGGCTACACCTTC. Supplemented by reference TRBV29-1 and TRBJ1-2, the full variable domain reads SAVISQKPSRDICQRGTSLTIQCQVDSQVTMMFWYRQQPGQSLTLIATANQGSEATYESGFVIDKFPISRPNLTFSTLTVSNMSPEDSSIYLCSVERQGYGYTFGSGTRLTVV.

This rearrangement joins TRBV2 to TRBJ2-5, with D maybe TRBD2 (5 bases). The CDR3 contains 13 residues. V lost 7 bases to trimming and J lost 1 base, with 10 bases between them. Germline-derived CDR1 and CDR2 are SNHLY and FYNNEI. CDR3 bases: TGTGCCAGCATCCGGGGTCTCCAAGAGACCCAGTACTTC. Its translation: CASIRGLQETQYF.

This chain links TRBV30 with TRBJ1-1; the D gene is possibly TRBD1 (5 bases). Looked up from germline, CDR1 is GTSNPN and CDR2 is SVGIG (reference sequence). The CDR3 loop spans 12 amino acids. Trimming cost V 0 bases and J 10 bases, with 12 bases left between them. CDR3 loop: CAWSVPGLRAFF. The DNA for the CDR3 is TGTGCCTGGAGTGTCCCAGGGCTAAGAGCTTTCTTT.

The chain has TRBV7-2 and TRBJ2-7, with 7 bases matching TRBD2. The J segment lost 6 bases and the V segment lost 4 bases, leaving 12 bases of the junction unmatched. The length of the CDR3 is 15 residues. CDR1 SGHTA and CDR2 FQGNSA come from the germline V gene. The chain's CDR3 is CASSSGRGGSREQYF. CDR3 coding DNA: TGTGCCAGCAGCTCGGGGAGGGGAGGCAGCCGCGAGCAGTACTTC.

The V gene is TRBV28, the J gene TRBJ1-6; a weak D match, TRBD1 (5 bases). The germline V and J ends were trimmed by 6 bases and 7 bases, with 7 bases remaining between them. CDR3 size: 12 residues. Germline CDR1 and CDR2: MDHEN and SYDVKM. As DNA, the CDR3 is TGTGCCAGCAGGGGGGGGAATTCACCCCTCCACTTT. Residues: CASRGGNSPLHF.

The chain links TRBV6-5 to TRBJ2-7, with D possibly being TRBD2 (6 bases). The CDR3 extends over 15 amino acids. V was shortened by 7 bases and J by 2 bases, with 18 bases between the two germline ends. Germline V lookup: CDR1 MNHEY, CDR2 SVGAGI. CDR3: CASTSLAGWTYEQYF. The CDR3 DNA is TGTGCCAGCACTTCTTTGGCGGGGTGGACCTACGAGCAGTACTTC.

The V gene is TRBV18, the J gene TRBJ2-7; tentatively, D is TRBD2 (5 bases). The CDR3 is 15 amino acids. Trimming stripped 6 bases from V and 1 base from J, with 16 bases between. Per germline, CDR1 KGHSH and CDR2 LQKENI. CDR3 amino acids: CASSPPRAVSYEQYF. In nucleotides, the CDR3 is TGTGCCAGCTCCCCCCCACGAGCGGTGTCCTACGAGCAGTACTTC.

The chain is built from TRBV30 and TRBJ2-6; D ambiguous. The length of the CDR3 is 14 residues. Germline V gene sequence: CDR1 GTSNPN, CDR2 SVGIG (reference sequence). V dropped 8 bases and J dropped 0 bases, with 11 bases sitting between them. Here the CDR3 reads CAATAHSGANVLTF. CDR3 DNA sequence: TGTGCCGCAACAGCTCACTCTGGGGCCAACGTCCTGACTTTC.

This clone was seen once. The rearrangement joins TRBV14 to TRBJ1-4, with 8 bases matching TRBD1. The germline gives CDR1 SGHDN, CDR2 FVKESK. This CDR3 has 16 amino acids. The V gene end was trimmed by 2 bases and the J gene end by 4 bases; junction bases not matched to a gene: 6. In nucleotides, the CDR3 is TGTGCCAGCAGCCAAAGCAGGGGGCGGATTAATGAAAAACTGTTTTTT. Its translation is CASSQSRGRINEKLFF.

The chain is built from TRBV19 and TRBJ1-5; D is ambiguous. The length of the CDR3 is 12 residues. Germline V gives CDR1 LNHDA, CDR2 SQIVND (reference sequence). V lost 6 bases and J lost 11, with 14 bases in between. CDR3 sequence: CASSPEGSSQHF. The CDR3 DNA reads as TGTGCCAGTAGCCCTGAAGGGAGTTCCCAGCATTTT. Full variable domain (missing parts from reference TRBV19 and TRBJ1-5): DGGITQSPKYLFRKEGQNVTLSCEQNLNHDAMYWYRQDPGQGLRLIYYSQIVNDFQKGDIAEGYSVSREKKESFPLTVTSAQKNPTAFYLCASSPEGSSQHFGDGTRLSIL.

The rearrangement uses TRBV25-1 and TRBJ2-7, with TRBD2 identical over 8 bases. V trimming: 2 bases; J trimming: 0 bases; junction bases outside the gene matches: 9. The CDR3 spans 17 residues. Germline V lookup: CDR1 MGHDK, CDR2 SYGVNS. CDR3 loop: CASSEEGTSGSSYEQYF. The CDR3 DNA sequence: TGTGCCAGCAGTGAAGAGGGAACGAGCGGGAGCTCCTACGAGCAGTACTTC.